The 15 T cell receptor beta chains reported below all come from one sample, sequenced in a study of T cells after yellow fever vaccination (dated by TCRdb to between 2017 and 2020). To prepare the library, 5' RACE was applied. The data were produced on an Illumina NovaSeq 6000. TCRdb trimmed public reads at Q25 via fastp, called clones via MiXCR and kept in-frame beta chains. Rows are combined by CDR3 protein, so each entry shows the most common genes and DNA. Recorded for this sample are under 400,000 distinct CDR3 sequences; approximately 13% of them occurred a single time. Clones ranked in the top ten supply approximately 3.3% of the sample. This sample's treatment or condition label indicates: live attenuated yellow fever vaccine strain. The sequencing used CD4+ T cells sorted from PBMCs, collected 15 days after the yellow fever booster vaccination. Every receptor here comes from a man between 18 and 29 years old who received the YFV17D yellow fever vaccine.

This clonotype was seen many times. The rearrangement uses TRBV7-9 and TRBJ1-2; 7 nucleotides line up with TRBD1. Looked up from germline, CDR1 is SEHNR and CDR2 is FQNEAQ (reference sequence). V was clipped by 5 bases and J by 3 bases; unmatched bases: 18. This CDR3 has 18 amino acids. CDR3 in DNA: TGTGCCAGCAGCCCTCGGTCCCGGGACAGACCCTTATACTATGGCTACACCTTC. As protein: CASSPRSRDRPLYYGYTF.

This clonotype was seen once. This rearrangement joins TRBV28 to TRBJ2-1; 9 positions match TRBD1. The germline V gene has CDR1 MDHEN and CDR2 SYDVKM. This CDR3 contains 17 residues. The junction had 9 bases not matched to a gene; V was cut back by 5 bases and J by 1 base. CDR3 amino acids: CASSNDRGAFSYNEQFF. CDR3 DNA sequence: TGTGCCAGCAGTAATGACAGGGGGGCCTTTTCCTACAATGAGCAGTTCTTC.

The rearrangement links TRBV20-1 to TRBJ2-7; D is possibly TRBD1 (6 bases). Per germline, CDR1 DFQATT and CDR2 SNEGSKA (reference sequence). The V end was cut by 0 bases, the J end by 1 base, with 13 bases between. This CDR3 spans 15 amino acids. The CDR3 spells CSARDTGLLSYEQYF. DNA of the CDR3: TGCAGTGCTAGAGATACAGGGCTGCTATCCTACGAGCAGTACTTC.

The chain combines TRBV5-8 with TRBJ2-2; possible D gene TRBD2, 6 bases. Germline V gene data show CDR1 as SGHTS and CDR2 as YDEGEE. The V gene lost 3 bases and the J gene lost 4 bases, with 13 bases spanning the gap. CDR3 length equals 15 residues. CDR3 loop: CASSWDGGSTGELFF. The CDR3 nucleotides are TGTGCCAGCAGCTGGGACGGGGGAAGCACCGGGGAGCTGTTTTTT.

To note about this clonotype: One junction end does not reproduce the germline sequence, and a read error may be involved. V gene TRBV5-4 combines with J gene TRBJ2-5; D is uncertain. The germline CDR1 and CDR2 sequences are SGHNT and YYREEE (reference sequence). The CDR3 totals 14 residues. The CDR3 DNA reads TGTGCCAGCACCTTGAGTGGGATGCGGGAGACCCAGTACTTC. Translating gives CASTLSGMRETQYF.

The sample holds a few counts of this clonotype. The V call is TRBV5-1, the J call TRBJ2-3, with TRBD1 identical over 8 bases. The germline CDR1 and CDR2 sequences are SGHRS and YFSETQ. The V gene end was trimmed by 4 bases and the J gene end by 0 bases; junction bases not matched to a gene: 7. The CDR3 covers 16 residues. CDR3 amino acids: CASSGTGQVSTDTQYF. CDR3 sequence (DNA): TGCGCCAGCAGCGGAACGGGACAGGTTAGCACAGATACGCAGTATTTT.

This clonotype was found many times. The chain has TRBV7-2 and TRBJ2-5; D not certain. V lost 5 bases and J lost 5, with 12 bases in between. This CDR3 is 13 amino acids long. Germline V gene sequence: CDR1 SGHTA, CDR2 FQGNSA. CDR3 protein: CASSLGRKETQYF. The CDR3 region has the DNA TGTGCCAGCAGCCTAGGTCGGAAGGAGACCCAGTACTTC.

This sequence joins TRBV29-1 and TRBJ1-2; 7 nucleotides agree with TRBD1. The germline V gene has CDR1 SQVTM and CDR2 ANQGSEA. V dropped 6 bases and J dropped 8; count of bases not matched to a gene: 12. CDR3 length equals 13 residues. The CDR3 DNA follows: TGCAGCGTAGCAGACAGGGCGATGTTAGGCTACACCTTC. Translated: CSVADRAMLGYTF.

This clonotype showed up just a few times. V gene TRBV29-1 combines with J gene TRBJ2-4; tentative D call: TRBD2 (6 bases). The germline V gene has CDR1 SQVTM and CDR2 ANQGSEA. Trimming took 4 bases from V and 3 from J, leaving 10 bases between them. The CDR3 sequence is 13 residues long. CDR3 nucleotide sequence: TGCAGCGTTGTCACCGGGGGCAAAAACATTCAGTACTTC. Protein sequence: CSVVTGGKNIQYF.

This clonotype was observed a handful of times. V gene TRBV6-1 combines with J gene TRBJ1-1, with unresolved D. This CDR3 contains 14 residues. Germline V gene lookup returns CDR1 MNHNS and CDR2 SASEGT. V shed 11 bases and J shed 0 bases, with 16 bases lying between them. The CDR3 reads CASIASMMNTEAFF. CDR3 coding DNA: TGTGCCTCTATCGCAAGTATGATGAACACTGAAGCTTTCTTT.

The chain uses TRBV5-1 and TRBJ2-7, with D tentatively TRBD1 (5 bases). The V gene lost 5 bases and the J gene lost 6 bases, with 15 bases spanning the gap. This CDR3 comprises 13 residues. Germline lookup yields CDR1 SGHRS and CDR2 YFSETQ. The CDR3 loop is CASSSNQGREQYF. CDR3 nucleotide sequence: TGCGCCAGCAGTTCTAACCAGGGTCGCGAGCAGTACTTC.

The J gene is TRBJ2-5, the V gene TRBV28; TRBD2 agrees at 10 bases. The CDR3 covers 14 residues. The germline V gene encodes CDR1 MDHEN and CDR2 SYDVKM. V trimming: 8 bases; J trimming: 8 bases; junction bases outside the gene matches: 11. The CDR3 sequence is CASASGGAGETQYF. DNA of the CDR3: TGTGCCAGCGCAAGCGGGGGGGCCGGGGAAACCCAGTACTTC.

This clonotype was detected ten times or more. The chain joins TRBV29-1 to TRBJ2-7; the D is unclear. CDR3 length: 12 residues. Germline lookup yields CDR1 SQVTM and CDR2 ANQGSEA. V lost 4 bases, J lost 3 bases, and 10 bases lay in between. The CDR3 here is CSVASTNYEQYF. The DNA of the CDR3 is TGCAGCGTTGCGAGCACTAACTACGAGCAGTACTTC.

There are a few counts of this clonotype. DNA for the CDR3: TGCAGTGCTAGTACCGCGGGGACAGGGTATGGCTACACCTTC. This sequence encodes CSASTAGTGYGYTF. J is TRBJ1-2 and V is TRBV20-1; TRBD1 aligns across 9 bases. Germline V gene sequence: CDR1 DFQATT, CDR2 SNEGSKA (reference sequence). The CDR3 consists of 14 residues. J gave up 5 bases and V 3 bases, and 7 bases lay outside the gene matches.

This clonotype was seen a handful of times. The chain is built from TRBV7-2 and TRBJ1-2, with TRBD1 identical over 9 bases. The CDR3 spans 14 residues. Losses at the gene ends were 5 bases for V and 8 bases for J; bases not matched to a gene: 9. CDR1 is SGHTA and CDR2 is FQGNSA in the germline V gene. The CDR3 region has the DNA TGTGCCAGCAGCGCGGGACAGGGAAGTGGAGGCTACACCTTC. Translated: CASSAGQGSGGYTF.